What follows describes a single T cell receptor beta chain. The CDR3 consists of 15 residues. The germline V gene encodes CDR1 SGHKS and CDR2 YYEKEE (reference sequence). Trimming cost V 0 bases and J 3 bases, with 10 bases left between them. This entry belongs to a study of blood T cell repertoires in COVID-19. Generated by immunoSEQ multiplex PCR, the TCRdb table keeps only in-frame clones and is missing some. The data show 400,000 to 500,000 clones, 70% to 90% seen once. This rearrangement joins TRBV5-5 to TRBJ2-1; D might be TRBD2 (6 bases). The material sequenced was PBMCs or T cells enriched from blood (not recorded which). This sequence originates from a woman under 30 who had been exposed to COVID-19. As DNA, the CDR3 is TGTGCCAGCAGCTTGGGTCGGGAGCGCTACAATGAGCAGTTCTTC. Translating it yields CASSLGRERYNEQFF.